This T cell receptor beta chain emerged from a study of T cell repertoires and HLA-DP antigens. The study, taken as a whole, reports: Antigen presentation used HeLa cells, with total CD4+ cells responding.

A note on this clone: Its target is unknown.

This CDR3 has 19 residues. Germline CDR1 reads SGHVS; CDR2 reads FQNEAQ. The V segment lost 1 base and the J segment 0 bases; nucleotides outside the gene matches: 9. Sequencing used immunoSEQ multiplex PCR; TCRdb keeps in-frame clones, though not all of them. This table holds some 110,000 clones, over 90% found once. The chain employs TRBV7-8 and TRBJ2-3; 11 bases are a match to TRBD2. This clonotype was obtained from a woman aged 18-29 years in good health and CMV-seronegative. The source material was CD4+ T cells from PBMCs. The CDR3 is CASSLGRASGGPSTDTQYF. The DNA of the CDR3 is TGTGCCAGCAGCTTAGGACGCGCTAGCGGGGGGCCAAGCACAGATACGCAGTATTTT.